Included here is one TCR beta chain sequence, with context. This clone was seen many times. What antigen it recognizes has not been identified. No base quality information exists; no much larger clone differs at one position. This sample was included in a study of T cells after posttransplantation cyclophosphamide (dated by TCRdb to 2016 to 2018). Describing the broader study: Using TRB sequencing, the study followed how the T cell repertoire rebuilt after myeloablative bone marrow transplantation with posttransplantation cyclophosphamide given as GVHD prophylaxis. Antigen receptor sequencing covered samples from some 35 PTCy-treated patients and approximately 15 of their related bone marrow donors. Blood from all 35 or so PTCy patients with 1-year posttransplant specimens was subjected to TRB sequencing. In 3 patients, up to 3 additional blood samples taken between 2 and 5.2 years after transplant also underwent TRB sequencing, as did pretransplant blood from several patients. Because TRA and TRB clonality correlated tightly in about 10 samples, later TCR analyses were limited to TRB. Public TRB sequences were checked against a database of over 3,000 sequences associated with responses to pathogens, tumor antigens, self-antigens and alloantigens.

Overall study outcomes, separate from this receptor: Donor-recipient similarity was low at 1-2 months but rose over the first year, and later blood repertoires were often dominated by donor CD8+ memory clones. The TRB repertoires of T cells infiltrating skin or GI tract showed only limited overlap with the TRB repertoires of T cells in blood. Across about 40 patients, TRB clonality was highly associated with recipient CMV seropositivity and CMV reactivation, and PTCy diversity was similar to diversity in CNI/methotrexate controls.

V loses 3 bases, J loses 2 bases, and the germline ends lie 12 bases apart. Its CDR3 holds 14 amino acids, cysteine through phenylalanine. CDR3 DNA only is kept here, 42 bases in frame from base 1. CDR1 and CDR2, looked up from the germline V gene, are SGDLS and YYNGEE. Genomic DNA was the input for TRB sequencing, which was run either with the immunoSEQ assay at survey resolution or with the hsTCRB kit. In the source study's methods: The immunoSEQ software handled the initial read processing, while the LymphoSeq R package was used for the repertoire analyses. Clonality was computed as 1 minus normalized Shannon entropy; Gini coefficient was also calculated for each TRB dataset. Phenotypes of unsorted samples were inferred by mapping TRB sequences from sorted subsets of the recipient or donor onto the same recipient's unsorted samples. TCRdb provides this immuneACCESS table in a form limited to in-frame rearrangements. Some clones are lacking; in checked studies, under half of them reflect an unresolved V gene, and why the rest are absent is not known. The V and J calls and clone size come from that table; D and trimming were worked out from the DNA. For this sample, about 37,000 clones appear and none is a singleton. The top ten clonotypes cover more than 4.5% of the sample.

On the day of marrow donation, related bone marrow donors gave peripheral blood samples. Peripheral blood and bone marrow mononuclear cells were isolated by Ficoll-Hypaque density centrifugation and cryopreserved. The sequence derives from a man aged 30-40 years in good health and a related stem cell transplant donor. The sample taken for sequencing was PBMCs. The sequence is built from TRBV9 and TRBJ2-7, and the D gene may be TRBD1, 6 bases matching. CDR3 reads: CASSAPGTPYEQYF. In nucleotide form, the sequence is TGTGCCAGCAGCGCCCCCGGGACACCCTACGAGCAGTACTTC.